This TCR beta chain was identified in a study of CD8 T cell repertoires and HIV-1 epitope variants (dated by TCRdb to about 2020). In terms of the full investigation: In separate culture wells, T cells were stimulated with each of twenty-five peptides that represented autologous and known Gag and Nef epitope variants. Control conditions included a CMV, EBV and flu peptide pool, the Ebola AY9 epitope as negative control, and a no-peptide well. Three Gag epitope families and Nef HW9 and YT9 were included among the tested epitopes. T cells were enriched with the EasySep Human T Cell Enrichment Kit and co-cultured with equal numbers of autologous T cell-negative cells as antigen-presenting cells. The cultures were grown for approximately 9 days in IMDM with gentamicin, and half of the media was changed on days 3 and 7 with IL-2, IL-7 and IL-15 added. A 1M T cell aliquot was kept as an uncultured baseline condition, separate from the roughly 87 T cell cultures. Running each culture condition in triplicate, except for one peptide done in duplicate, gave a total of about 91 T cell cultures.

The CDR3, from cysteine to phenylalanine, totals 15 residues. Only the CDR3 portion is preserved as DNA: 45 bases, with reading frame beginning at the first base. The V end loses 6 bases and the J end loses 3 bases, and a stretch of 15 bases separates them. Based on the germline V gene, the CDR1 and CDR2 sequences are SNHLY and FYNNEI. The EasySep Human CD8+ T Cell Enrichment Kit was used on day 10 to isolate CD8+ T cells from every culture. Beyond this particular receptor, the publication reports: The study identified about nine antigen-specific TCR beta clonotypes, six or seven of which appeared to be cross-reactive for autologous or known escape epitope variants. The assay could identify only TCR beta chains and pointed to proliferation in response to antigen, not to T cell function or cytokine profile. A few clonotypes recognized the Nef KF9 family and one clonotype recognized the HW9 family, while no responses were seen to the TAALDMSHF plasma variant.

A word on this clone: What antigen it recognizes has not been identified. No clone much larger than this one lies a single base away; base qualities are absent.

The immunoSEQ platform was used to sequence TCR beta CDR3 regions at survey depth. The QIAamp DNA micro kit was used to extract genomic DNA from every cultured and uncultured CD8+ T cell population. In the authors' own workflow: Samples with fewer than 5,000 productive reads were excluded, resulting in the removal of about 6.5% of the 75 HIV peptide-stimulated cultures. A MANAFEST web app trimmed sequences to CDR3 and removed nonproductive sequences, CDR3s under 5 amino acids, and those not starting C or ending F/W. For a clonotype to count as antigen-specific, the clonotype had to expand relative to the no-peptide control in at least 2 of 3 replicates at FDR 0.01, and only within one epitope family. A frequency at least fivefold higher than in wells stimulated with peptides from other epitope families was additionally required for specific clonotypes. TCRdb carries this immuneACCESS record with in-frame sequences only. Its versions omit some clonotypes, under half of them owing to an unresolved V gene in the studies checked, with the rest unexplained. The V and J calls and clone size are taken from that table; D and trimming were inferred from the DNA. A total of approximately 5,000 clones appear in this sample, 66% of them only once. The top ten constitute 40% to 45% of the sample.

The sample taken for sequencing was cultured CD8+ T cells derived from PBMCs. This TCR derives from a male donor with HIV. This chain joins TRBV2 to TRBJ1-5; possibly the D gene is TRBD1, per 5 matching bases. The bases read TGTGCCAGCAGATACGTGGACACCCCCAATCAGCCCCAGCATTTT. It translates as CASRYVDTPNQPQHF.